This T cell receptor beta chain was identified in a study of shared clonotypes between healthy human individuals. Study context: Three CD4 naive, three CD4 memory, two CD8 naive and one CD8 memory plate were used per donor. Overall study results and limits: What limited the represented genetic and exposure-history diversity was the small number of donors.

The germline V gene has CDR1 KGHSH and CDR2 LQKENI. The CDR3 spans 15 residues. J lost 3 bases, V lost 2 bases, and 5 bases had no gene match. With regard to this clone: Its antigen is undetermined.

It was into CD45RA+ naive and CD45RA-negative memory subsets that the CD4+ cells were split. Clones were sequenced by immunoSEQ multiplex PCR, and TCRdb holds only the in-frame ones, with some missing. The data hold approximately 1.5 million clones, with 98% observed a single time. The clonotype originates from a man aged 25 to 40 in good health. Sequencing input: naive CD4+ T cells sorted from blood. The subset: CD45RA+ positively selected. The chain is built from TRBV18 and TRBJ2-3, with 7 nucleotides matching TRBD1. The CDR3 is CASSPSKGATDTQYF. In DNA, the CDR3 is TGTGCCAGCTCACCAAGTAAGGGGGCTACAGATACGCAGTATTTT.